Given below is one TCR beta chain in context. As yet, its antigen is unknown. V lost 6 bases and J lost 2, with 14 bases in between. CDR1 MNHEY and CDR2 SVGAGI come from the germline V gene. This CDR3 has 14 residues. The record originates from a study of immune cell composition in non-small cell lung cancer. Study conclusions and caveats: TIL tumour reactivity correlated with maximal tumour-associated clone frequency in adenocarcinoma. Tumour-associated clones >0.5% occurred in roughly 30% of adenocarcinomas, under 85% of squamous.

Sequencing used immunoSEQ multiplex PCR; TCRdb keeps in-frame clones, though not all of them. The sample has 15,000 or so clones, 69% seen once. Genomic DNA came from frozen unsorted single-cell suspensions. The origin of this receptor is a human donor with non-small cell lung cancer. The sequenced sample was lung tumor tissue. The genes are TRBV6-5 and TRBJ2-7, with D maybe TRBD2 (7 bases). The CDR3 region has the DNA TGTGCCAGCAGATCGACGGGGGGCCCCTACGAGCAGTACTTC. Amino acid sequence: CASRSTGGPYEQYF.